This paragraph covers one TCR beta chain sequence. The data derive from a study of blood T cell repertoires in COVID-19. As processed by the authors: Amplifying reference gene primers gave estimates of nucleated cell counts. The data were produced by immunoSEQ multiplex PCR, yet TCRdb's version contains in-frame clones alone and is incomplete. The DNA gave D and trimming, while V, J and clone size come from that table. This table has some 300,000 clones, around 90% appearing once. Recruits, aged about 18 to 100 years, lived in roughly 22 US areas. J gave up 5 bases and V 6 bases, and 12 bases lay outside the gene matches. Germline CDR1 MNHEY, CDR2 SMNVEV (reference sequence). This CDR3 is built from 15 residues.

The receptor's source is a woman under 40 who had recovered from COVID-19. The source material was PBMCs or T cells enriched from blood (not recorded which). The chain joins TRBV27 to TRBJ2-7; 8 bases agree with TRBD1. CDR3 bases: TGTGCCAGCAGACGTAACAGGGGGACCATGGACGAGCAGTACTTC. Translated: CASRRNRGTMDEQYF.